This T cell receptor beta chain was recovered during a study of T cells in Graves' hyperthyroidism and ophthalmopathy. This clonotype was found many times. CDR1 SGHVS and CDR2 FQNEAQ come from the germline V gene. V lost 5 bases to trimming and J lost 0 bases, with 11 bases between them. The CDR3 covers 14 residues. RNA transcripts served as the template for amplifying TCR beta CDR3 regions. First-round RT-PCR with HTBI primers amplified the TCR CDR3 region. TCRdb recomputed calls from the multiplex PCR reads with MiXCR, one row per CDR3 protein. The sample lists approximately 400,000 distinct CDR3 sequences; more than 13% were seen once. Subjects with ophthalmopathy showed a Clinical Activity Score no lower than 3, a NOSPECS grade no lower than 4, and a duration shorter than 3 months.

The chain uses TRBV7-8 and TRBJ2-7; a weak D match, TRBD1 (6 bases). The source of this sequence is a man in his forties or fifties with Graves' ophthalmopathy. Sequencing was performed on blood. The CDR3 is CASSRGQSSYEQYF. The CDR3 DNA reads TGTGCCAGCAGCCGAGGACAGAGCTCCTACGAGCAGTACTTC.